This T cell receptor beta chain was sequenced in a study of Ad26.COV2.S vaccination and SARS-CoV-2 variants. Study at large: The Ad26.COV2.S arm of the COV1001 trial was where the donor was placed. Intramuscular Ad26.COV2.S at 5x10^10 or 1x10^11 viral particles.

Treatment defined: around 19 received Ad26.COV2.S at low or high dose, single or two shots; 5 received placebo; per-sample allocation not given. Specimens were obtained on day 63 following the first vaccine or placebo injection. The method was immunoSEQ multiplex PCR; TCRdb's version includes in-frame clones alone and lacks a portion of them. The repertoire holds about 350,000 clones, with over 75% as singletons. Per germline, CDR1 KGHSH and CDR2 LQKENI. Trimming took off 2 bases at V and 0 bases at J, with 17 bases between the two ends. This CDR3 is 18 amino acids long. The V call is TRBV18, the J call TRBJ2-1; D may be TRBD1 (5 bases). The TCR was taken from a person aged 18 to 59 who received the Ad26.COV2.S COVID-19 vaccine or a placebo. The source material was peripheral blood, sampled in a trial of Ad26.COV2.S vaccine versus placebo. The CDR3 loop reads CASSPDVAGLSSYNEQFF. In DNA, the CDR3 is TGTGCCAGCTCACCAGACGTGGCAGGGTTAAGCTCCTACAATGAGCAGTTCTTC.